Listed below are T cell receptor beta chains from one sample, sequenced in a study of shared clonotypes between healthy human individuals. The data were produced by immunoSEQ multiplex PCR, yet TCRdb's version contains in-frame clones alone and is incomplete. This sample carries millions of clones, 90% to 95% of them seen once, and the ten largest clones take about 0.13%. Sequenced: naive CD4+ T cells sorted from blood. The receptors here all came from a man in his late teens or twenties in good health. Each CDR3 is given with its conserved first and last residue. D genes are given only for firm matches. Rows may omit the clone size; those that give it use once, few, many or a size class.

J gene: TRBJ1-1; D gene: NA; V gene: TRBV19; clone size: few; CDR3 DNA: TGTGCCAGTAGTTTTAGGGGTTGGGTGAACACTGAAGCTTTCTTT; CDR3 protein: CASSFRGWVNTEAFF
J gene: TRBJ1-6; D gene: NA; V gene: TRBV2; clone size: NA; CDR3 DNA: TGTGCCAGCAAGGACGGCTCCTATAATTCACCCCTCCACTTT; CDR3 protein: CASKDGSYNSPLHF
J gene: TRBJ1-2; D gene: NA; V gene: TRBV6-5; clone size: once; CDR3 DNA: TGTGCCAGCAGCTCCCTTTCGGGCCCCTATGGCTACACCTTC; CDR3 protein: CASSSLSGPYGYTF
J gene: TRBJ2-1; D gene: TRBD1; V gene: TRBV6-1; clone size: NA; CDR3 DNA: TGTGCCAGCCGGACAGGGAGCTCCTACAATGAGCAGTTCTTC; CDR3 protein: CASRTGSSYNEQFF
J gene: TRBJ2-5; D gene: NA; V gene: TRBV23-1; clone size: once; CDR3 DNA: TGCGCCAGCAGTCCACTAGGCAGGCCAGAGACCCAGTACTTC; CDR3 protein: CASSPLGRPETQYF
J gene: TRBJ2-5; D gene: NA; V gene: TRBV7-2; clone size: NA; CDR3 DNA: TGTGCCAGCAGCTTAGGCCAGGGGTACCAAGAGACCCAGTACTTC; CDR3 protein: CASSLGQGYQETQYF
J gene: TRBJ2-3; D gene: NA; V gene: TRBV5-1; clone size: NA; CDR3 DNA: TGCGCCAGCAGCTTAGACGGCACAGATACGCAGTATTTT; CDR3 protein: CASSLDGTDTQYF
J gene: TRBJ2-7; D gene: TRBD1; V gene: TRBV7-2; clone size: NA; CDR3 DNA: TGTGCCAGCAGCTTAGGGGGACAGGCCAGCTCCTACGAGCAGTACTTC; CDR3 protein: CASSLGGQASSYEQYF
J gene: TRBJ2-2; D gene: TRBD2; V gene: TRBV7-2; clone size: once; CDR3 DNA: TGTGCCAGCAGCTTACTAATTAGCGGGTCCGGGGAGCTGTTTTTT; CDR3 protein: CASSLLISGSGELFF
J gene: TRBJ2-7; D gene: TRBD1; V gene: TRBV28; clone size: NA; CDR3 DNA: TGTGCCAGCAGCCTTACAGGGGTGGCTCAGTACTTC; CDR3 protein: CASSLTGVAQYF
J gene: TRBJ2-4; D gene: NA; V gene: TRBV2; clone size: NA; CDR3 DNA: TGTGCCAGCAGTGGACAAGCAACGACCAAAAACATTCAGTACTTC; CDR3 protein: CASSGQATTKNIQYF
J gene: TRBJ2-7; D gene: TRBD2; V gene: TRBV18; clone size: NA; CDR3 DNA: TGTGCCAGCTCACCTAGCGGGGGGCGGTACGAGCAGTACTTC; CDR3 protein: CASSPSGGRYEQYF
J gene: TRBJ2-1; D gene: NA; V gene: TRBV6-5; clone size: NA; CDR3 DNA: TGTGCCAGCCAGTCGAGCGACCTCTCCTACAATGAGCAGTTCTTC; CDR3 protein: CASQSSDLSYNEQFF
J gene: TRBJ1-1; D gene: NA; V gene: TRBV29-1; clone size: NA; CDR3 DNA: TGCAGCTTTCGACTTTGGGGCGACCATAACACTGAAGCTTTCTTT; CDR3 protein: CSFRLWGDHNTEAFF
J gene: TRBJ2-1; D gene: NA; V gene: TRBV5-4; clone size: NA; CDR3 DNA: TGTGCCAGCAGCTCCCAAGGGCTAGGGGACAATGAGCAGTTCTTC; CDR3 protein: CASSSQGLGDNEQFF
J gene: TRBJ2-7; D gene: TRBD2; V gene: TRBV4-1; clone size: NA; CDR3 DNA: TGCGCCAGCAGCCACCTCCCGGGGGGAACCTACGAGCAGTACTTC; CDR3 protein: CASSHLPGGTYEQYF
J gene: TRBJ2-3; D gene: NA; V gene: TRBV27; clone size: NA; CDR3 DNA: TGTGCCAGCAGTTTAGGGACGCACGAAACAGATACGCAGTATTTT; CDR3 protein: CASSLGTHETDTQYF
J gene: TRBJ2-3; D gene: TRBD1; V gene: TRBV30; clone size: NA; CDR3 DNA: TGTGCCTGGAGCCGGACAGGGGGTACAGATACGCAGTATTTT; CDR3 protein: CAWSRTGGTDTQYF
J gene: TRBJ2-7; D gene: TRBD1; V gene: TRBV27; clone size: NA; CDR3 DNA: TGTGCCAGCAGCTACACCGGGACAGGGCGGGGAGAGCAGTACTTC; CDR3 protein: CASSYTGTGRGEQYF
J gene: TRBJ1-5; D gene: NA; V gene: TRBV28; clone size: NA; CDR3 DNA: TGTGCCAGCCAGGGTAATCAGCCCCAGCATTTT; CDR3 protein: CASQGNQPQHF
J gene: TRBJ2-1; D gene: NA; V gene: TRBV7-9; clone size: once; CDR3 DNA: TGTGCCAGCAGCTCCGCCGGGCTCTCTTACAATGAGCAGTTCTTC; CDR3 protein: CASSSAGLSYNEQFF
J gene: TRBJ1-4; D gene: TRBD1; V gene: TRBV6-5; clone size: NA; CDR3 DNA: TGTGCCAGCAGTTGGGACAGAAAGGGAACCGAAAAACTGTTTTTT; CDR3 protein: CASSWDRKGTEKLFF
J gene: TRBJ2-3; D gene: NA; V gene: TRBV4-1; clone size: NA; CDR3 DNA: TGCGCCAGCAGCCCTTACCCCTTACTAGGCACAGATACGCAGTATTTT; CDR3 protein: CASSPYPLLGTDTQYF
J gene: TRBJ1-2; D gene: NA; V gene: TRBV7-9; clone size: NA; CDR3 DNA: TGTGCCAGTAATTCGGGAGCTAACTATGGCTACACCTTC; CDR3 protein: CASNSGANYGYTF
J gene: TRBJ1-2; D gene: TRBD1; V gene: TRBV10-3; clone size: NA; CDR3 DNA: TGTGCCATCAGTGGATGGACAGGGGCCGACTATGGCTACACCTTC; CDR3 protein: CAISGWTGADYGYTF
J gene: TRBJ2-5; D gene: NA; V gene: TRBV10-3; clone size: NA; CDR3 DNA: TGTGCCATCAGTGAGTGGAGTGGCGGGCCCCAAGAGACCCAGTACTTC; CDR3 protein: CAISEWSGGPQETQYF
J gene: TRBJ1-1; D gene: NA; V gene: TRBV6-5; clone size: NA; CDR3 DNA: TGTGCCAGCAGCCCTTCTATCGTGCGGGAGGGGAGGGCTTTCTTT; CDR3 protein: CASSPSIVREGRAFF
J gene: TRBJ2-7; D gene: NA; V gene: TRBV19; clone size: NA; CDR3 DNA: TGTGCCAGTAGTATGATCCGACCCCTGGACGAGCAGTACTTC; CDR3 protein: CASSMIRPLDEQYF
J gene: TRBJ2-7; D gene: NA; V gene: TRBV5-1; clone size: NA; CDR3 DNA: TGCGCCAGCAGCCGGACAGACGGCCCCTACGAGCAGTACTTC; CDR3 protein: CASSRTDGPYEQYF
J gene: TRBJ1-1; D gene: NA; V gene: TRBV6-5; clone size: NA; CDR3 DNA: TGTGCCAGCAGGTCGGGCGGTAACACTGAAGCTTTCTTT; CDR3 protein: CASRSGGNTEAFF
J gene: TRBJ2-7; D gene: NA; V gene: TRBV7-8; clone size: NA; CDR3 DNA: TGTGCCAGCAGCTTAGAGACGGGCCTCCGCTTCTCCTACGAGCAGTACTTC; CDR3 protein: CASSLETGLRFSYEQYF
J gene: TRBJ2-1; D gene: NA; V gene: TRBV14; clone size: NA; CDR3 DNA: TGTGCCAGCAGCTTACGACCTTCCAGCTCCTACAATGAGCAGTTCTTC; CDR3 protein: CASSLRPSSSYNEQFF
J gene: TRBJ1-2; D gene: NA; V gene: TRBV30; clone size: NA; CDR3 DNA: TGTGCCTGGAGGATCGATATAGGCTACACCTTC; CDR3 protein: CAWRIDIGYTF
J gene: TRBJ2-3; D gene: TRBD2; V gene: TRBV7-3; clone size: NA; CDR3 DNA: TGTGCCAGCAGCACGGGACTAGCTGGCACAGATACGCAGTATTTT; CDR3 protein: CASSTGLAGTDTQYF
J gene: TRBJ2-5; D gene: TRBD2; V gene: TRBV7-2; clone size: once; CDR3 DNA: TGTGCCAGCAGCTTAAGACTAGCTGGAATTCAAGAGACCCAGTACTTC; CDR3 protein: CASSLRLAGIQETQYF
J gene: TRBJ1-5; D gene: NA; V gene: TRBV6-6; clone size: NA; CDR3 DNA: TGTGCCACGACCGGGGATGGCAATCAGCCCCAGCATTTT; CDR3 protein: CATTGDGNQPQHF
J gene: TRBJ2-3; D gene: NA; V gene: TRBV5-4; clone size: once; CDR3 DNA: TGTGCCAGCAGCTTGGGTGACTACCGCACAGATACGCAGTATTTT; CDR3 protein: CASSLGDYRTDTQYF